The 8 T cell receptor beta chains reported below all come from one sample, sequenced in a study of T cell clones after liver transplantation (dated by TCRdb to about 2019). The library was prepared using the immunoSEQ multiplex PCR assay. TCRdb took over this immuneACCESS table, retaining in-frame rearrangements with V and J assigned. Such tables are incomplete; in checked studies, under half of the missing clones stem from an unresolved V gene, and the remainder is unexplained. This sample has about 76,000 clones in its table, and approximately 87% of those were observed once. The ten largest make up less than 3.5% of the sample. Material: CD4+ T cells from blood, obtained at the 22-month timepoint. The receptors originated from a human patient who received a liver transplant. After transplantation, some T cells may belong to the graft donor instead of the recipient.

The chain is built from TRBV11-3 and TRBJ1-1, with a tentative D call TRBD1 (5 bases). CDR3 length equals 16 residues. The V and J ends lost 3 bases and 1 base respectively, with 15 bases between them. Per the germline V gene, CDR1 is SGHNT and CDR2 is YENEEA. CDR3 DNA sequence: TGTGCCAGCAGCTTCGGGTCAGGGTCCCGGAACACTGAAGCTTTCTTT. Encoded protein: CASSFGSGSRNTEAFF.

V usage is TRBV11-3 and J usage is TRBJ2-7; a possible D gene is TRBD2 (5 bases). Germline lookup yields CDR1 SGHNT and CDR2 YENEEA. Trimming shortened V by 4 bases and J by 2 bases, and 6 bases separated the two germline ends. The length of the CDR3 is 12 residues. CDR3 loop: CASSSGTYEQYF. The CDR3 nucleotides read TGTGCCAGCAGCTCGGGAACCTACGAGCAGTACTTC. Full variable domain (remainder filled in from reference TRBV11-3 and TRBJ2-7): EAGVVQSPRYKIIEKKQPVAFWCNPISGHNTLYWYLQNLGQGPELLIRYENEEAVDDSQLPKDRFSAERLKGVDSTLKIQPAELGDSAVYLCASSSGTYEQYFGPGTRLTVT.

The chain has TRBV5-1 and TRBJ1-1; D is perhaps TRBD1 (6 bases). The V and J ends lost 5 bases and 1 base respectively, with 12 bases between them. Germline CDR1 and CDR2: SGHRS and YFSETQ. The CDR3 has 14 amino acids. CDR3: CASRRGGGNTEAFF. The CDR3 DNA follows: TGCGCCAGCAGGCGGGGAGGGGGGAACACTGAAGCTTTCTTT.

J is TRBJ2-1 and V is TRBV20-1; TRBD1 is a possible D gene (6 bases). Germline V gives CDR1 DFQATT, CDR2 SNEGSKA (reference sequence). Between the trimmed V and J ends, which lost 3 bases and 15 bases, there was a span of 15 bases. This CDR3 contains 11 residues. The CDR3 spells CSASVRTDLFF. The CDR3 DNA reads as TGCAGTGCTAGTGTGAGGACAGATCTGTTCTTC.

This clone turned up a few times. The rearrangement uses TRBV27 and TRBJ1-5, with no clear D. With 1 base removed from V and 5 bases from J, the gap between germline ends came to 6 bases. The CDR3 is 13 residues long. Germline CDR1 is MNHEY and CDR2 is SMNVEV (reference sequence). CDR3 sequence: CASSLLPYQPQHF. CDR3 sequence (DNA): TGTGCCAGCAGTTTATTACCTTATCAGCCCCAGCATTTT.

This chain links TRBV11-1 with TRBJ2-7; 13 positions match TRBD2. The CDR3 contains 16 residues. Unmatched junction bases numbered 7, after V lost 5 bases and J lost 3 bases. CDR1 is SGHAT and CDR2 is FQDESV in the germline V gene (reference sequence). Written as DNA, the CDR3 is TGTGCCAGCAGCACACCTGGACTAGCGGGGGACTACGAGCAGTACTTC. Its translation is CASSTPGLAGDYEQYF.

This clone turned up a few times. The CDR3 DNA sequence: TGTGCCAGCTCACCAAGGTTGCTAGCGGGAGGCGACACCGGGGAGCTGTTTTTT. It encodes CASSPRLLAGGDTGELFF. The rearrangement links TRBV18 to TRBJ2-2; 11 bases are a match to TRBD2. With V trimmed by 2 bases and J by 3 bases, 8 bases remained unmatched. Germline CDR1 and CDR2: KGHSH and LQKENI. The CDR3 totals 18 residues.

This clone was seen once. V usage is TRBV27 and J usage is TRBJ1-1, with D possibly TRBD1 on 6 matching bases. Germline V gene lookup returns CDR1 MNHEY and CDR2 SMNVEV (reference sequence). V was trimmed by 6 bases and J by 1 base, leaving 12 bases between them. CDR3 length: 14 residues. CDR3 amino acids: CASSLNRANTEAFF. CDR3 nucleotide sequence: TGTGCCAGCAGCTTAAACAGGGCGAACACTGAAGCTTTCTTT.